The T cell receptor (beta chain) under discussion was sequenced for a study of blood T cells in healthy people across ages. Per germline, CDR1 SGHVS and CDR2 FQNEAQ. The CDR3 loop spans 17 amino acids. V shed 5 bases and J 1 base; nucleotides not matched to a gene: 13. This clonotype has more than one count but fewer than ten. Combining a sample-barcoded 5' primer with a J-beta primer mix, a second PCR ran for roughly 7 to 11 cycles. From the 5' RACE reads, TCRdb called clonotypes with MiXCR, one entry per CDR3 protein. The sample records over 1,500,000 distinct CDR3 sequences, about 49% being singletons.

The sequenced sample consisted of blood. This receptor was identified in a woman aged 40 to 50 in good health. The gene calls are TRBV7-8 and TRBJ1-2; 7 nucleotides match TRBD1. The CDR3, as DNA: TGTGCCAGCAGCACTTGGGCGCCGGGACAGAATAACTATGGCTACACCTTC. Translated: CASSTWAPGQNNYGYTF.